Shown below are 28 T cell receptor beta chains from a single sample sequenced in a study of blood T cell repertoires in COVID-19 (dated by TCRdb to 2018 to 2021). Receptor amplification or capture employed the immunoSEQ multiplex PCR assay. TCRdb's version of the immuneACCESS table is confined to in-frame rearrangements and falls short of the full clone set. An unresolved V gene accounts for under half of the shortfall where checked; the remainder is of unknown origin. This sample lists around 250,000 clones; roughly 91% were detected once. The top ten constitute about 4% of the sample. Material for sequencing was PBMCs or T cells enriched from blood (not recorded which). The source of these receptors is a woman aged 30 to 39 who had recovered from COVID-19.

V gene TRBV5-1 combines with J gene TRBJ2-1, with D tentatively TRBD1 (6 bases). The CDR3 is made up of 15 amino acids. The V gene lost 5 bases and the J gene lost 0 bases, with 12 bases spanning the gap. CDR1 is SGHRS and CDR2 is YFSETQ in the germline V gene. CDR3 protein: CASRITGSSYNEQFF. In DNA, the CDR3 is TGCGCCAGCAGGATAACAGGGTCCTCCTACAATGAGCAGTTCTTC.

This chain connects TRBV15 to TRBJ2-5; 7 bases map to TRBD2. CDR3 size: 16 residues. J was trimmed by 1 base and V by 1 base; bases with no gene match: 6. Germline loops: CDR1 LNHNV, CDR2 YYDKDF (reference sequence). The CDR3 is CATSRAASGPQETQYF. The CDR3 DNA follows: TGTGCCACCAGCAGAGCAGCTAGCGGCCCCCAAGAGACCCAGTACTTC.

The chain is built from TRBV7-8 and TRBJ2-4, with 10 bases aligning to TRBD2. The CDR3 contains 16 residues. CDR1 is SGHVS and CDR2 is FQNEAQ in the germline V gene. With 4 bases clipped from V and 0 bases from J, the junction kept 3 bases outside the gene matches. The CDR3 sequence is CASSSGLALAKNIQYF. In DNA, the CDR3 is TGTGCCAGCAGCTCGGGACTAGCGCTAGCCAAAAACATTCAGTACTTC.

This rearrangement joins TRBV19 to TRBJ2-4; tentatively, D is TRBD2 (6 bases). Germline-derived CDR1 and CDR2 are LNHDA and SQIVND (reference sequence). CDR3 length: 14 amino acids. Trimming shortened V by 4 bases and J by 5 bases, and 12 bases separated the two germline ends. The CDR3 sequence is CASSSQGLENIQYF. In DNA form, the CDR3 reads TGTGCCAGTAGTAGTCAGGGACTGGAAAACATTCAGTACTTC.

This chain joins TRBV5-1 and TRBJ1-4; D gene uncertain. The ends were cut back, 3 bases at V and 6 bases at J, with 18 bases in the middle. CDR1 SGHRS and CDR2 YFSETQ come from the germline V gene. This CDR3 spans 16 amino acids. The CDR3 protein is CASSWGAWGQDEKLFF. In DNA, the CDR3 is TGCGCCAGCAGCTGGGGAGCGTGGGGTCAGGATGAAAAACTGTTTTTT.

The chain recombines TRBV7-3 with TRBJ2-5; D perhaps matches TRBD2 (5 bases). V lost 5 bases and J 4 bases, leaving 11 bases between the germline ends. CDR3 length: 13 amino acids. From germline, CDR1 is SGHTA and CDR2 FQGTGA. In DNA form, the CDR3 reads TGTGCCAGCAGCCCGGGGAGCGGAGAGACCCAGTACTTC. Protein product: CASSPGSGETQYF.

This clone has just one count. This sequence joins TRBV28 and TRBJ2-1; 10 nucleotides align to TRBD2. J lost 0 bases, V lost 3 bases, and 5 bases had no gene match. Germline CDR1 and CDR2: MDHEN and SYDVKM. The CDR3 totals 17 residues. CDR3 coding DNA: TGTGCCAGCAGTTTCCTTATAGCGGGAGGCTCCTACAATGAGCAGTTCTTC. It codes for CASSFLIAGGSYNEQFF.

This chain links TRBV2 with TRBJ1-2, with a tentative D call TRBD1 (6 bases). V was cut by 5 bases and J by 8 bases, with 18 bases left in between. The V gene's germline CDR1 is SNHLY and CDR2 FYNNEI. The CDR3 covers 14 residues. The CDR3, as DNA: TGTGCCAGCAGTCCGAGACAGGATCATCAAGGCTACACCTTC. It encodes CASSPRQDHQGYTF. The full variable domain, in which reference TRBV2 and TRBJ1-2 provide the parts outside the CDR3, is EPEVTQTPSHQVTQMGQEVILRCVPISNHLYFYWYRQILGQKVEFLVSFYNNEISEKSEIFDDQFSVERPDGSNFTLKIRSTKLEDSAMYFCASSPRQDHQGYTFGSGTRLTVV.

V and J are TRBV6-4 and TRBJ2-7; 11 bases line up with TRBD2. The CDR3 covers 16 residues. The V gene's germline CDR1 is MRHNA and CDR2 SNTAGT. V was clipped by 3 bases and J by 2 bases; unmatched bases: 6. The CDR3 region has the DNA TGTGCCAGCAGTGATCTAGCGGGAGGTAAAACCTACGAGCAGTACTTC. Protein product: CASSDLAGGKTYEQYF.

This clone was seen only once. This rearrangement joins TRBV19 to TRBJ1-2, with D tentatively TRBD1 (5 bases). V was clipped by 5 bases and J by 1 base, with 17 bases between them. The CDR3 runs to 16 residues. CDR1 is LNHDA, CDR2 SQIVND, per germline (reference sequence). The CDR3 bases are TGTGCCAGTAGTCGACAGACCAAGGGGATTAACTATGGCTACACCTTC. Amino acids: CASSRQTKGINYGYTF.

This chain joins TRBV6-6 and TRBJ1-1, with a weak D call TRBD1 (5 bases). This CDR3 is built from 13 residues. Germline V gene lookup returns CDR1 MNHNY and CDR2 SVGAGI (reference sequence). V shed 8 bases and J shed 5 bases, with 15 bases lying between them. As DNA, the CDR3 is TGTGCCAGCGGGTACTATAGGGGTACTGAAGCTTTCTTT. As protein: CASGYYRGTEAFF.

The gene calls are TRBV7-6 and TRBJ2-1, with 13 bases lining up with TRBD2. Germline V gene data show CDR1 as SGHVS and CDR2 as FNYEAQ. This CDR3 comprises 15 residues. The trim removed 5 bases at V and 7 bases at J, leaving 5 bases unmatched. Here the CDR3 reads CASSPTSGRTNEQFF. In DNA form, the CDR3 reads TGTGCCAGCAGCCCGACTAGCGGGAGGACGAATGAGCAGTTCTTC. Full variable domain (outside the CDR3, taken from reference TRBV7-6 and TRBJ2-1): GAGVSQSPRYKVTKRGQDVALRCDPISGHVSLYWYRQALGQGPEFLTYFNYEAQQDKSGLPNDRFSAERPEGSISTLTIQRTEQRDSAMYRCASSPTSGRTNEQFFGPGTRLTVL.

The chain uses TRBV11-1 and TRBJ2-1; 9 positions match TRBD2. Unmatched junction bases numbered 7, after V lost 6 bases and J lost 4 bases. CDR1 and CDR2 from the germline V gene are SGHAT and FQDESV (reference sequence). CDR3 length: 15 amino acids. The CDR3 is CASRPSGKRYNEQFF. The DNA for the CDR3 is TGTGCCAGCAGACCTAGCGGGAAGAGGTACAATGAGCAGTTCTTC. Using reference TRBV11-1 and TRBJ2-1 for the parts outside the CDR3, the full variable domain is EAEVAQSPRYKITEKSQAVAFWCDPISGHATLYWYRQILGQGPELLVQFQDESVVDDSQLPKDRFSAERLKGVDSTLKIQPAELGDSAMYLCASRPSGKRYNEQFFGPGTRLTVL.

The gene calls are TRBV11-3 and TRBJ2-3, with 9 positions matching TRBD1. There are 15 residues in the CDR3. V was clipped by 2 bases and J by 10 bases; unmatched bases: 10. CDR1 and CDR2 (germline): SGHNT, YENEEA. The CDR3: CASSLTGGSGGSQYF. For the CDR3, the DNA is TGTGCCAGCAGCTTAACAGGGGGCTCAGGAGGATCGCAGTATTTT.

The V gene is TRBV28, the J gene TRBJ1-2, with D possibly being TRBD1 (5 bases). The CDR3 extends over 16 amino acids. Germline values: CDR1 MDHEN, CDR2 SYDVKM. Trimming left V 5 bases short and J 5 bases short, with 21 bases between. In nucleotides, the CDR3 is TGTGCCAGCAGTCCCCTGACAGTTTCGCGGTCTTATGGCTACACCTTC. Protein product: CASSPLTVSRSYGYTF.

The CDR3 loop is CASSPPGLAGVYNEQFF. DNA for the CDR3: TGTGCCAGCTCACCACCCGGGCTAGCGGGGGTCTACAATGAGCAGTTCTTC. The chain has TRBV18 and TRBJ2-1, with 10 bases fitting TRBD2. Germline V gene sequence: CDR1 KGHSH, CDR2 LQKENI. V shed 0 bases, J shed 3 bases, and the junction held 5 bases outside the gene matches. The CDR3 totals 17 residues.

This rearrangement joins TRBV29-1 to TRBJ1-2; possibly TRBD1 for D (5 bases). The CDR3 sequence is 14 residues long. Deletions cut 5 bases from V and 0 bases from J, with 13 bases between. Germline CDR1 SQVTM, CDR2 ANQGSEA. In DNA form, the CDR3 reads TGCAGCGTTTCACCAGGGTTGGCTAACTATGGCTACACCTTC. This translates into CSVSPGLANYGYTF.

The chain is built from TRBV18 and TRBJ2-7; 7 bases map to TRBD1. V gave up 0 bases and J gave up 6 bases; unmatched junction bases: 11. This CDR3 is 16 amino acids long. CDR1 is KGHSH, CDR2 LQKENI, per germline. The CDR3: CASSPPVGTAAGEQYF. CDR3 DNA sequence: TGTGCCAGCTCACCACCGGTCGGGACAGCTGCAGGCGAGCAGTACTTC.

The chain is built from TRBV7-2 and TRBJ1-2; perhaps TRBD1 as D (6 bases). The CDR3 length is 17 residues. Germline CDR1 is SGHTA and CDR2 is FQGNSA. V lost 4 bases and J 8 bases, leaving 26 bases between the germline ends. This chain's CDR3 is CASSSFQGSRLSGGYTF. In DNA form, the CDR3 reads TGTGCCAGCAGCTCGTTTCAGGGGTCGAGGCTTTCGGGGGGCTACACCTTC.

V usage is TRBV27 and J usage is TRBJ2-5, with 7 bases identical to TRBD1. The J segment lost 3 bases and the V segment lost 6 bases, leaving 4 bases of the junction unmatched. This CDR3 spans 13 amino acids. Germline-derived CDR1 and CDR2 are MNHEY and SMNVEV (reference sequence). The CDR3 region has the DNA TGTGCCAGCAGGTCAACAGGGGAAGAGACCCAGTACTTC. Translated: CASRSTGEETQYF.

The chain recombines TRBV11-1 with TRBJ2-2; 7 bases agree with TRBD1. Trimming at V came to 5 bases and at J to 4 bases, leaving 7 bases not matched to a gene. Germline V gene data show CDR1 as SGHAT and CDR2 as FQDESV (reference sequence). CDR3 length: 15 amino acids. The CDR3 protein is CASSGPRTGTGELFF. The CDR3 DNA sequence: TGTGCCAGCAGCGGGCCTCGGACAGGCACCGGGGAGCTGTTTTTT.

The genes are TRBV4-3 and TRBJ2-1; D ambiguous. Germline loops: CDR1 LGHNA, CDR2 YSLEER. The CDR3 is 13 residues long. The ends were cut back, 1 base at V and 7 bases at J, with 8 bases in the middle. The CDR3 here is CASSQGLLNEQFF. CDR3 DNA: TGCGCCAGCAGCCAAGGACTCCTTAATGAGCAGTTCTTC.

This clone turned up a few times. The chain links TRBV30 to TRBJ1-2; D remains ambiguous. V lost 3 bases to trimming and J lost 5 bases, with 16 bases between them. The CDR3 is 14 amino acids. Germline-derived CDR1 and CDR2 are GTSNPN and SVGIG (reference sequence). DNA for the CDR3: TGTGCCTGGAGGGGAGGCGAGCGTCAATATGGCTACACCTTC. It is translated as CAWRGGERQYGYTF. Looking up the rest from reference TRBV30 and TRBJ1-2 gives the full variable domain: SQTIHQWPATLVQPVGSPLSLECTVEGTSNPNLYWYRQAAGRGLQLLFYSVGIGQISSEVPQNLSASRPQDRQFILSSKKLLLSDSGFYLCAWRGGERQYGYTFGSGTRLTVV.

The rearrangement uses TRBV5-1 and TRBJ2-7; D might be TRBD1 (6 bases). From germline, CDR1 is SGHRS and CDR2 YFSETQ. The CDR3 is 14 residues long. Trimming pared 0 bases from V and 3 bases from J, leaving 10 bases between. CDR3 sequence: CASSLGHRVYEQYF. In nucleotides, the CDR3 is TGCGCCAGCAGCTTGGGTCACAGGGTCTACGAGCAGTACTTC.

The rearrangement joins TRBV25-1 to TRBJ2-1, with D possibly matching TRBD1 (5 bases). This CDR3 comprises 15 residues. CDR1 and CDR2 (germline): MGHDK, SYGVNS. The V and J ends lost 3 bases and 5 bases respectively, with 14 bases between them. The CDR3 coding sequence is TGTGCCAGCAGTGATAGCAGGGTTGTCAACAATGAGCAGTTCTTC. Translated: CASSDSRVVNNEQFF.

The chain uses TRBV5-1 and TRBJ2-7; 10 bases map to TRBD1. The CDR3 covers 14 residues. CDR1 is SGHRS, CDR2 YFSETQ, per germline. The junction had 5 bases not matched to a gene; V was cut back by 2 bases and J by 6 bases. The DNA for the CDR3 is TGCGCCAGCAGCTTACGGGACAGGGGAAGCGAGCAGTACTTC. This gives the protein CASSLRDRGSEQYF.

The chain links TRBV6-5 to TRBJ2-7, with 7 bases matching TRBD1. Germline V gene data show CDR1 as MNHEY and CDR2 as SVGAGI. This CDR3 region has 15 residues. The J segment lost 0 bases and the V segment lost 3 bases, leaving 5 bases of the junction unmatched. The CDR3: CASSYRDRPSYEQYF. The CDR3 DNA reads TGTGCCAGCAGTTATAGGGACAGACCCTCCTACGAGCAGTACTTC.

The chain joins TRBV7-9 to TRBJ2-3; perhaps TRBD2 as D (6 bases). V gave up 1 base and J gave up 2 bases, with 10 bases separating them. Germline V gives CDR1 SEHNR, CDR2 FQNEAQ (reference sequence). The CDR3 runs to 15 residues. The CDR3 sequence: CASSLGSGPTDTQYF. The CDR3 region has the DNA TGTGCCAGCAGCTTAGGTAGCGGACCCACAGATACGCAGTATTTT.